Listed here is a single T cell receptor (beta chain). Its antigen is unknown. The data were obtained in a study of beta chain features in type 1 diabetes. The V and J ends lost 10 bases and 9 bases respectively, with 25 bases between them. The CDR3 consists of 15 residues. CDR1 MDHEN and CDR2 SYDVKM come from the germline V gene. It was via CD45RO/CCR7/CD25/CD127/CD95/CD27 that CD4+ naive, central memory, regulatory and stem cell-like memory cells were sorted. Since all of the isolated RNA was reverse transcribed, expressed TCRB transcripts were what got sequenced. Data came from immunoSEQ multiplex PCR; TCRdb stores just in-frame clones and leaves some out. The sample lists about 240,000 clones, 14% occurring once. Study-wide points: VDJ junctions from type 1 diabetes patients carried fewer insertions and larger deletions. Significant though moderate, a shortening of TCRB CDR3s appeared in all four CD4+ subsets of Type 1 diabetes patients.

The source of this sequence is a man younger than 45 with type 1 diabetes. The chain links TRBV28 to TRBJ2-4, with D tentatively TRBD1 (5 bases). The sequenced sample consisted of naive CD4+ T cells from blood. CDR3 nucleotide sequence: TGTGCCATCCACTCCCCCACAGTAGGGGAAGGCATTCAGTACTTC. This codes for CAIHSPTVGEGIQYF.